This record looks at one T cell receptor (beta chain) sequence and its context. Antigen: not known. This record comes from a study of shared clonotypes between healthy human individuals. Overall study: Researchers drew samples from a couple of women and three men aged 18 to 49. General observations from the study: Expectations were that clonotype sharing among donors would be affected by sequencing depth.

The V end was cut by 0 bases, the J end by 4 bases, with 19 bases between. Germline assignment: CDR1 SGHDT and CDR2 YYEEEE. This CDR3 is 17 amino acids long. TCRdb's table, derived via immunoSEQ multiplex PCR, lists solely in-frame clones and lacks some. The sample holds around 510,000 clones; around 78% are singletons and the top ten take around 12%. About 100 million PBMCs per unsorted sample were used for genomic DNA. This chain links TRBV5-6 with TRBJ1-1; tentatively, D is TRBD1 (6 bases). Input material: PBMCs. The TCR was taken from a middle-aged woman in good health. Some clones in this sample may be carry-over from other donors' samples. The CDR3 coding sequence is TGTGCCAGCAGCTTGGGTGGGGGCGAATATTGGGGCACTGAAGCTTTCTTT. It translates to CASSLGGGEYWGTEAFF.